This T cell receptor (beta chain) was sequenced during a study of shared clonotypes between healthy human individuals. The germline V gene has CDR1 SEHNR and CDR2 FQNEAQ (reference sequence). With V trimmed by 0 bases and J by 3 bases, 7 bases remained unmatched. The CDR3 has 16 amino acids. In the naive CD8 group, cells lacked CD45RO and were positively selected for CCR7, so terminally differentiated effector memory CD45RA+ cells were left out. Repertoires were generated with immunoSEQ multiplex PCR, while TCRdb's copy carries only in-frame clones and drops some. The table includes roughly 2,000,000 clones, 90% to 95% detected once.

The specimen sequenced was naive CD8+ T cells from PBMCs. The chain uses TRBV7-9 and TRBJ1-1, with 7 bases fitting TRBD1. This TCR was sampled from a man aged 18 to 35 in good health. Some clones in this sample may be carry-over from other donors' samples. The CDR3 region is CASSLAEGGAHTEAFF. DNA for the CDR3: TGTGCCAGCAGCTTAGCGGAAGGGGGCGCCCACACTGAAGCTTTCTTT.